The 15 T cell receptor beta chains given below trace back to one sample, sequenced in a study of blood T cell repertoires in COVID-19. The data were produced by immunoSEQ multiplex PCR, yet TCRdb's version contains in-frame clones alone and is incomplete. The sample yields tens of thousands of clones, over 70% seen once. Specimen: peripheral blood. The receptors stem from a human donor in a cohort sampled during active COVID-19.

This chain joins TRBV6-1 and TRBJ1-1; the D gene is possibly TRBD1 (6 bases). Germline values: CDR1 MNHNS, CDR2 SASEGT. Trimming stripped 0 bases from V and 6 bases from J, with 11 bases between. The CDR3 is 14 amino acids. This chain's CDR3 is CASSEAYREAEAFF. In nucleotides, the CDR3 is TGTGCCAGCAGTGAAGCGTACAGGGAAGCTGAAGCTTTCTTT.

This clone was observed a single time. The CDR3 loop reads CASREAYRVNTEAFF. The CDR3 DNA is TGCGCCAGCAGGGAGGCCTACAGGGTGAACACTGAAGCTTTCTTT. The chain is built from TRBV10-2 and TRBJ1-1, with D possibly being TRBD1 (6 bases). The V gene's germline CDR1 is WSHSY and CDR2 SAAADI. The CDR3 loop spans 15 amino acids. V lost 6 bases and J 0 bases, leaving 14 bases between the germline ends.

The V gene is TRBV20-1, the J gene TRBJ2-7; 10 bases align to TRBD2. After removal of 3 bases from V and 4 bases from J, the junction contained 9 bases not matched to a gene. The CDR3 runs 15 residues. Germline-derived CDR1 and CDR2 are DFQATT and SNEGSKA (reference sequence). CDR3 DNA sequence: TGCAGTGCTAGTTTGCCGGGACTAGCGATTTACGAGCAGTACTTC. Translating gives CSASLPGLAIYEQYF.

The sample holds one count of this clone. This chain links TRBV18 with TRBJ1-3, with a possible D match to TRBD1 (6 bases). CDR1 KGHSH and CDR2 LQKENI come from the germline V gene. The CDR3 has 16 residues. V was clipped by 0 bases and J by 4 bases, with 13 bases between them. The CDR3 DNA reads TGTGCCAGCTCACCACCGTCAGGGGCCTCAGGAAACACCATATATTTT. Encoded protein: CASSPPSGASGNTIYF.

J is TRBJ2-7 and V is TRBV19, with 9 positions matching TRBD1. CDR1 is LNHDA and CDR2 is SQIVND in the germline V gene (reference sequence). V was clipped by 3 bases and J by 6 bases; unmatched bases: 3. The CDR3 runs 13 residues. The CDR3 coding sequence is TGTGCCAGTAGTATCGCGACAGGGGGCGAGCAGTACTTC. It specifies CASSIATGGEQYF.

The gene calls are TRBV2 and TRBJ2-2, with a tentative D call TRBD2 (6 bases). This CDR3 is built from 14 residues. Germline values: CDR1 SNHLY, CDR2 FYNNEI. Deletions cut 8 bases from V and 2 bases from J, with 12 bases between. CDR3 amino acids: CASQGLINTGELFF. Written as DNA, the CDR3 is TGTGCCAGCCAAGGACTAATCAACACCGGGGAGCTGTTTTTT.

The chain is built from TRBV19 and TRBJ2-3; 10 positions agree with TRBD2. Per the germline V gene, CDR1 is LNHDA and CDR2 is SQIVND (reference sequence). This CDR3 region has 19 residues. The V segment lost 6 bases and the J segment 6 bases; nucleotides outside the gene matches: 21. CDR3 residues: CASSYRTSGVELKSDTQYF. The CDR3 nucleotides are TGTGCCAGTAGCTACCGGACTAGCGGAGTTGAGTTGAAGTCGGATACGCAGTATTTT.

This rearrangement joins TRBV29-1 to TRBJ2-7, with D possibly TRBD2 on 6 matching bases. Germline CDR1 and CDR2: SQVTM and ANQGSEA. V lost 2 bases, J lost 6 bases, and 14 bases lay in between. This CDR3 contains 13 residues. Written as DNA, the CDR3 is TGCAGCGTTGAACTAGCTCGGAGGGGCGAGCAGTACTTC. Translating gives CSVELARRGEQYF.

The chain employs TRBV28 and TRBJ1-2; 9 bases line up with TRBD1. CDR3 length: 16 amino acids. The V gene end was trimmed by 1 base and the J gene end by 2 bases; junction bases not matched to a gene: 5. The germline CDR1 and CDR2 sequences are MDHEN and SYDVKM. Here the CDR3 reads CASSLYGQGKNYGYTF. The CDR3 nucleotides are TGTGCCAGCAGTTTATACGGACAGGGGAAGAACTATGGCTACACCTTC.

CDR3 region: CSVETGGLHEQYF. CDR3 DNA sequence: TGCAGCGTTGAGACAGGGGGCTTACACGAGCAGTACTTC. The gene calls are TRBV29-1 and TRBJ2-7; 10 nucleotides match TRBD1. Germline V gives CDR1 SQVTM, CDR2 ANQGSEA. The CDR3 consists of 13 residues. V was pared by 3 bases and J by 5 bases, with 4 bases of the junction left unmatched.

V usage is TRBV7-3 and J usage is TRBJ2-3; 11 bases are shared with TRBD2. The germline V gene encodes CDR1 SGHTA and CDR2 FQGTGA. The CDR3 runs 18 residues. The V gene end was trimmed by 5 bases and the J gene end by 3 bases; junction bases not matched to a gene: 13. DNA for the CDR3: TGTGCCAGCAGCCCACAAGGGGTAGCGGGAGGGTGGACAGATACGCAGTATTTT. The encoded protein is CASSPQGVAGGWTDTQYF. The complete variable domain, with remaining parts taken from reference TRBV7-3 and TRBJ2-3, reads GAGVSQTPSNKVTEKGKYVELRCDPISGHTALYWYRQSLGQGPEFLIYFQGTGAADDSGLPNDRFFAVRPEGSVSTLKIQRTERGDSAVYLCASSPQGVAGGWTDTQYFGPGTRLTVL.

As to this clone: At one of its ends the junction is not consistent with the germline gene, which may arise from a read error. The V call is TRBV5-5, the J call TRBJ2-7; no clear D. The CDR3 contains 16 residues. Germline loops: CDR1 SGHKS, CDR2 YYEKEE (reference sequence). CDR3 amino acids: CASSLARLRGSYEQYF. The DNA of the CDR3 is TGTGCCAGCAGTTTGGCTAGATTACGTGGGTCCTACGAGCAGTACTTC.

This chain connects TRBV10-2 to TRBJ1-2, with 9 nucleotides matching TRBD1. The germline V gene has CDR1 WSHSY and CDR2 SAAADI. The CDR3 runs 14 residues. V lost 10 bases and J lost 4; bases outside the gene matches: 10. The CDR3 DNA reads as TGCGCCACCCACCCCGGGACAGGGTTCTATGGCTACACCTTC. Amino acids: CATHPGTGFYGYTF.

The rearrangement links TRBV9 to TRBJ2-1, with TRBD2 matching 8 bases. After removal of 2 bases from V and 6 bases from J, the junction contained 10 bases not matched to a gene. This CDR3 has 16 amino acids. In germline, CDR1 is SGDLS, CDR2 YYNGEE. This chain's CDR3 is CASSVGTRVLRNEQFF. Here the CDR3 DNA reads TGTGCCAGCAGCGTCGGGACTAGGGTTCTTCGCAATGAGCAGTTCTTC.

A single count supports this clone. The V call is TRBV27, the J call TRBJ1-6; tentatively, D is TRBD1 (5 bases). V was pared by 2 bases and J by 8 bases, with 10 bases between. The CDR3 spans 14 residues. Germline CDR1 MNHEY, CDR2 SMNVEV (reference sequence). The CDR3 sequence: CASSLGPTDSPLHF. The CDR3 DNA is TGTGCCAGCAGTTTAGGACCGACAGATTCACCCCTCCACTTT.